The 8 T cell receptor beta chains reported below all come from one sample, sequenced in a study of identical twins (dated by TCRdb to the mid-2010s). Library preparation was by 5' RACE. This sample was sequenced with an Illumina HiSeq 2000. TCRdb passed the public sequencing reads through fastp at Q25 and MiXCR, retaining productive beta sequences. Merged by CDR3 protein, the rows form single entries marked with the most common genes and DNA. This sample holds about 810,000 distinct CDR3 sequences; around an eighth were observed only once. Around 1.6% of the sample lies in the top ten. The data also belong to a second study, concerning yellow fever vaccine responses in identical twins.

The sample taken for sequencing was PBMCs. The receptors here all came from a woman in her late teens or twenties in good health.

The chain has TRBV20-1 and TRBJ2-1; 11 bases agree with TRBD1. The CDR3 spans 15 residues. Germline V gene lookup returns CDR1 DFQATT and CDR2 SNEGSKA (reference sequence). V gave up 0 bases and J gave up 7 bases; unmatched junction bases: 5. CDR3 in DNA: TGCAGTGCTAGAGATCCGGACAGGGGGCTTAATGAGCAGTTCTTC. Amino acids: CSARDPDRGLNEQFF.

This clonotype was seen repeatedly, ten times or more. The chain employs TRBV6-1 and TRBJ2-6; D is unresolved. Trimming left V 5 bases short and J 1 base short, with 9 bases between. The CDR3 is made up of 15 amino acids. CDR1 and CDR2 (germline): MNHNS, SASEGT. The CDR3 region is CASSQDGSGANVLTF. The CDR3 bases are TGTGCCAGCAGTCAGGACGGATCTGGGGCCAACGTCCTGACTTTC.

The gene calls are TRBV20-1 and TRBJ1-4; D unresolved. The CDR3 length is 15 residues. Germline V CDR1 and CDR2: DFQATT, SNEGSKA (reference sequence). In DNA, the CDR3 is TGCACCGAGAGAGGCCGAGGAAAGTTGGGCGAAAAACTGTTTTTT. Translation gives CTERGRGKLGEKLFF.

This clonotype turned up a few times. The V gene is TRBV5-1, the J gene TRBJ2-1, with TRBD2 matching over 10 bases. CDR1 SGHRS and CDR2 YFSETQ come from the germline V gene. Trimming at V came to 3 bases and at J to 0 bases, leaving 6 bases not matched to a gene. The length of the CDR3 is 17 residues. The CDR3: CASSSQLAGTSYNEQFF. CDR3 nucleotide sequence: TGCGCCAGCAGCTCCCAACTAGCGGGGACCTCCTACAATGAGCAGTTCTTC.

This clonotype was observed many times. The rearrangement joins TRBV5-1 to TRBJ2-7; TRBD1 or TRBD2 may be the D gene (5 bases each). Between the trimmed V and J ends, which lost 4 bases and 9 bases, there was a span of 23 bases. The CDR3 is 15 residues long. Germline V gene sequence: CDR1 SGHRS, CDR2 YFSETQ. The CDR3 bases are TGCGCCAGCAGCCAAGGGACGGATCTACGAGATGGGCAGTACTTC. Amino acids: CASSQGTDLRDGQYF. The whole variable domain, remainder taken from reference TRBV5-1 and TRBJ2-7, is KAGVTQTPRYLIKTRGQQVTLSCSPISGHRSVSWYQQTPGQGLQFLFEYFSETQRNKGNFPGRFSGRQFSNSRSEMNVSTLELGDSALYLCASSQGTDLRDGQYFGPGTRLTVT.

Remarks on this clonotype: No conserved phenylalanine or tryptophan ends this CDR3, so it is likely a read error. This rearrangement joins TRBV24-1 to TRBJ1-2, with 8 bases matching TRBD1. Trimming removed 4 bases from V and 7 bases from J; junction bases left unmatched: 13. CDR3 length: 16 amino acids. Germline V gives CDR1 KGHDR, CDR2 SFDVKD. CDR3 in amino acids: CATSESPGQAGGGYTL. The CDR3 DNA sequence: TGTGCCACCAGTGAATCCCCGGGACAGGCCGGGGGTGGCTACACCCTC.

A few counts support this clonotype. The CDR3 coding sequence is TGTGCCAGCAGCCAAGAGGCGGGGGCTACGTCCTACAATGAGCAGTTCTTC. Amino acids: CASSQEAGATSYNEQFF. The chain couples TRBV4-2 to TRBJ2-1; tentative D call: TRBD2 (7 bases). CDR3 length: 17 amino acids. The V gene's germline CDR1 is LGHNA and CDR2 YNFKEQ. The V gene lost 0 bases and the J gene lost 1 base, with 13 bases spanning the gap.

This chain joins TRBV27 and TRBJ1-1, with no clear D. The CDR3 has 15 amino acids. The germline gives CDR1 MNHEY, CDR2 SMNVEV (reference sequence). Trimming removed 4 bases at V and 0 bases at J, with 12 bases between. The CDR3 bases are TGTGCCAGCAGTTCCGCCCGCACCATGAACACTGAAGCTTTCTTT. Translating it yields CASSSARTMNTEAFF.